The rows below give T cell receptor beta chains drawn from one sample of a study of blood T cell repertoires in COVID-19. Clones were sequenced by immunoSEQ multiplex PCR, and TCRdb holds only the in-frame ones, with some missing. The repertoire holds approximately 170,000 clones, with roughly 84% as singletons. The material sequenced was PBMCs or T cells enriched from blood (not recorded which). These receptors all stem from a woman aged 45-59 years who had recovered from COVID-19. CDR3s include the opening cysteine and the closing phenylalanine or tryptophan. The order of the fields is V gene, J gene, CDR3 protein.

TRBV19,TRBJ1-6,CASSTSGVSNSPLHF
TRBV6-1,TRBJ1-1,CASSDSLPPLTEAFF
TRBV2,TRBJ1-2,CASTWTGSGYTF
TRBV6-5,TRBJ1-4,CASSYATGFNEKLFF
TRBV7-3,TRBJ2-2,CASSRGLEGAGELFF
TRBV14,TRBJ1-6,CASSQEYRGNSPLHF
TRBV7-2,TRBJ2-1,CASSLEFGGTYNEQFF
TRBV27,TRBJ1-1,CATYQGGGSIEAFF
TRBV7-9,TRBJ1-1,CASSLGSGANEAFF
TRBV18,TRBJ1-5,CASSLTTGDQPQHF
TRBV4-3,TRBJ1-2,CASSQVLGRGNYGYTF
TRBV10-3,TRBJ1-5,CAISEIGVNQPQHF
TRBV19,TRBJ2-1,CATLSPGLTRFF
TRBV18,TRBJ1-5,CASSPYSAGNQPQHF
TRBV7-2,TRBJ2-5,CASSRPQGGETQYF
TRBV5-4,TRBJ2-7,CASTSRGTPYEQYF
TRBV18,TRBJ1-1,CASSAQGVNTEAFF
TRBV28,TRBJ2-7,CASSRASPVYEQYF
TRBV4-3,TRBJ1-5,CASSLTANSNQPQHF
TRBV18,TRBJ2-5,CASQRAVQETQYF
TRBV29-1,TRBJ1-5,CSVEDRFGRGPYSNQPQHF
TRBV7-2,TRBJ1-3,CASSPREVDSGNTIYF
TRBV7-9,TRBJ2-2,CASSLELDTGELFF
TRBV6-1,TRBJ1-2,CASSEALKGDRVLNGYTF
TRBV5-4,TRBJ2-3,CASSLAGGWTDTQYF
TRBV6-5,TRBJ1-1,CASSFSRAREAFF
TRBV4-3,TRBJ2-1,CASSQDRATVRFF
TRBV28,TRBJ2-5,CASTWRVLAGAGTQYF
TRBV28,TRBJ1-1,CASNRGGGYTEAFF
TRBV28,TRBJ1-5,CASSFGVGGYNQPQHF
TRBV6-2/TRBV6-3,TRBJ2-1,CASSYPGLAGNEQFF
TRBV7-2,TRBJ2-7,CASSLERTGAYEQYF
TRBV6-5,TRBJ2-2,CASTVAGGLFF
TRBV19,TRBJ1-2,CASSISEVGGYTF